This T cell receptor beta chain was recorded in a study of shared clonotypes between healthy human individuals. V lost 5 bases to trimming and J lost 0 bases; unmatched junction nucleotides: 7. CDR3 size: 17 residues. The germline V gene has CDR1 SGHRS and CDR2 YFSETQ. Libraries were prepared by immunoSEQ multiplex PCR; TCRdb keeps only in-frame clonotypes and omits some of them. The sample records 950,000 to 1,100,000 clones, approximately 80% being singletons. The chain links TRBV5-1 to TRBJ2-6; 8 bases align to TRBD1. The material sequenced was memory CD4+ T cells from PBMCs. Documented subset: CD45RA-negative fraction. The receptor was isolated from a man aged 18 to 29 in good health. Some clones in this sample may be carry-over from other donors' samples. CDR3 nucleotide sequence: TGCGCCAGCAGGACAGGGGCCCTACCCTCTGGGGCCAACGTCCTGACTTTC. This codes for CASRTGALPSGANVLTF.